Included here is one TCR beta chain sequence, with context. No antigen is known for it. The data were obtained in a study of shared clonotypes between healthy human individuals. Study results and caveats: Generation probabilities were higher for clonotypes shared across all four sorted-subset donors than for unshared ones.

The donors were all Caucasian adults (living in Nashville, Tennessee). The authors loaded 200 ng DNA, roughly 27,000 T cell genomes, into sorted-subset replicate PCRs. Using immunoSEQ multiplex PCR, the repertoire was profiled, and TCRdb retains in-frame clones only, with some absent. The repertoire has a few million clones, over 85% of them found once; the top ten carry 0.14%. The CDR3 consists of 14 residues. Germline V gene data show CDR1 as SGDLS and CDR2 as YYNGEE. V lost 0 bases and J lost 8, with 14 bases in between. The source of this sequence is a young man in good health. The sample comprised naive CD4+ T cells sorted from blood. Subset in this sample: CD45RA+ positively selected. The V and J genes are TRBV9 and TRBJ1-2; D might be TRBD1 (5 bases). The CDR3 loop reads CASSVDSGAGGYTF. DNA for the CDR3: TGTGCCAGCAGCGTAGATTCCGGGGCAGGGGGCTACACCTTC.